These 23 T cell receptor beta chains were all obtained from the same sample, sequenced in a study of post-analysis software for immune sequencing data. Their antigens remain unidentified. Unique molecular identifiers were present in the TCR beta cDNA libraries. Using its own MiXCR run on the PCR reads, TCRdb lists one record per CDR3 protein. Among some 800,000 distinct CDR3 sequences listed, around 42% were seen once. Whole-study findings and limits: Included in a set of a few TRBV segments more frequent in patients than controls were TRBV5-6, TRBV5-1 and TRBV20-1.

Sequenced material: blood. Receptors were obtained from a girl between 10 and 17 years old with multiple sclerosis.

Notes on this clonotype: Given the absence of the conserved phenylalanine or tryptophan at the CDR3 end, a read error is likely. The chain is built from TRBV7-6 and TRBJ2-5; perhaps D is TRBD1 or TRBD2 (5 bases each). Trimming stripped 5 bases from V and 2 bases from J, with 21 bases between. CDR1 and CDR2 (germline): SGHVS, FNYEAQ. This CDR3 contains 17 residues. The CDR3 reads CASSPSSGTPGQETQYL. The CDR3 nucleotides are TGTGCCAGCAGCCCTTCCTCCGGGACCCCAGGGCAAGAGACCCAGTACTTA.

The chain recombines TRBV7-2 with TRBJ2-6; D is uncertain. This CDR3 spans 18 amino acids. V lost 2 bases, J lost 0 bases, and 14 bases lay in between. CDR1 and CDR2 from the germline V gene are SGHTA and FQGNSA. The CDR3 DNA follows: TGTGCCAGCAGCTTAACAGCCAGGCCGTTCTCTGGGGCCAACGTCCTGACTTTC. Protein: CASSLTARPFSGANVLTF.

The chain carries TRBV3-1 and TRBJ2-1; 7 bases align to TRBD1. The trim removed 4 bases at V and 8 bases at J, leaving 26 bases unmatched. Germline-derived CDR1 and CDR2 are LGHDT and YNNKEL (reference sequence). The length of the CDR3 is 20 residues. CDR3 bases: TGTGCCAGCAGCCCAAGCCCTGTTCGCCTACGGGACAGAATATTCGATGAGCAGTTCTTC. Translated, it gives CASSPSPVRLRDRIFDEQFF.

The chain combines TRBV20-1 with TRBJ2-5; 8 nucleotides align to TRBD2. There are 16 residues in the CDR3. Germline V gives CDR1 DFQATT, CDR2 SNEGSKA (reference sequence). J lost 5 bases, V lost 0 bases, and 11 bases had no gene match. The CDR3 region has the DNA TGCAGTGCTAGAGATATCCGGGAGGGGGATGCGGAGACCCAGTACTTC. It codes for CSARDIREGDAETQYF.

The chain recombines TRBV20-1 with TRBJ2-7; unclear D gene. V gave up 6 bases and J gave up 2 bases, with 11 bases separating them. Germline V gives CDR1 DFQATT, CDR2 SNEGSKA (reference sequence). This CDR3 region has 12 residues. The DNA for the CDR3 is TGCAGTGCCAGACTGACCCCCTACGAGCAGTACTTC. Residues: CSARLTPYEQYF.

This clonotype appeared a few times. CDR3 region: CAIRFDPGYEQYF. CDR3 DNA sequence: TGTGCCATCAGGTTCGACCCCGGGTACGAGCAGTACTTC. This rearrangement joins TRBV10-3 to TRBJ2-4, with D hard to call. Near its end, the DNA agrees better with TRBJ2-7, so the J call may be wrong. Germline assignment: CDR1 ENHRY and CDR2 SYGVKD. The CDR3 is 13 residues long.

V and J are TRBV20-1 and TRBJ1-1; D is perhaps TRBD1 (6 bases). Trimming shortened V by 3 bases and J by 5 bases, and 16 bases separated the two germline ends. The CDR3 spans 14 residues. Germline CDR1 DFQATT, CDR2 SNEGSKA (reference sequence). The CDR3 protein is CSASPRRGRTEAFF. In DNA form, the CDR3 reads TGCAGTGCTAGTCCCCGCAGGGGCCGAACTGAAGCTTTCTTT.

This clonotype showed up just a few times. The chain employs TRBV4-1 and TRBJ1-2; D perhaps matches TRBD1 (6 bases). With 3 bases removed from V and 2 bases from J, the gap between germline ends came to 13 bases. The CDR3 sequence is 15 residues long. Germline CDR1 reads MGHRA; CDR2 reads YSYEKL. For the CDR3, the DNA is TGCGCCAGCAGCCAGGACACAGGGCCCAACTATGGCTACACCTTC. Amino acids: CASSQDTGPNYGYTF.

This chain joins TRBV12-3 or TRBV12-4 and TRBJ2-7; 9 bases are a match to TRBD1. TRBJ2-5 explains the end of the DNA better; the J call may be wrong. The CDR3 extends over 12 amino acids. The CDR3 DNA sequence: TGTGCCAGCAGTCGGGGACAGGGGACCCAGTACTTC. This gives the protein CASSRGQGTQYF.

The V call is TRBV2, the J call TRBJ2-4, with D uncertain. The end of the DNA fits TRBJ2-7 better, so the J call may be wrong. Per germline, CDR1 SNHLY and CDR2 FYNNEI. CDR3 length: 16 amino acids. The CDR3 bases are TGTGCCAGCCAAAATCCGACGGACGCTACCCTCTACGAGCAGTACTTC. Its translation: CASQNPTDATLYEQYF.

This chain joins TRBV20-1 and TRBJ2-1; D is ambiguous. The V gene lost 5 bases and the J gene lost 2 bases, with 13 bases spanning the gap. There are 14 residues in the CDR3. Germline CDR1 is DFQATT and CDR2 is SNEGSKA (reference sequence). The CDR3 reads CSAQSPSAYNEQFF. CDR3 in DNA: TGCAGTGCTCAATCCCCCAGCGCCTACAATGAGCAGTTCTTC.

This clonotype was observed at least ten times. The chain combines TRBV29-1 with TRBJ1-2; D ambiguous. V lost 7 bases to trimming and J lost 3 bases, with 12 bases between them. The CDR3 has 12 amino acids. The germline CDR1 and CDR2 sequences are SQVTM and ANQGSEA. The CDR3 nucleotides read TGCAGCGCCCCCGGGCCATACTATGGCTACACCTTC. Translating gives CSAPGPYYGYTF.

This clonotype was counted ten times or more. The chain has TRBV20-1 and TRBJ2-5; TRBD1 is a possible D gene (5 bases). The CDR3 covers 15 residues. V dropped 1 base and J dropped 1 base, with 13 bases sitting between them. The germline CDR1 and CDR2 sequences are DFQATT and SNEGSKA (reference sequence). This chain's CDR3 is CSARAFQGSQETQYF. Written as DNA, the CDR3 is TGCAGTGCTAGAGCTTTTCAGGGTAGCCAAGAGACCCAGTACTTC.

The V call is TRBV7-2, the J call TRBJ2-3; 7 bases agree with TRBD2. The V segment lost 4 bases and the J segment 5 bases; nucleotides outside the gene matches: 6. CDR1 SGHTA and CDR2 FQGNSA come from the germline V gene. This CDR3 contains 14 residues. CDR3 sequence reads: CASSSGGGRDTQYF. The CDR3 coding sequence is TGTGCCAGCAGCTCTGGGGGGGGAAGAGATACGCAGTATTTT.

The chain uses TRBV6-1 and TRBJ2-5; D is perhaps TRBD2 (5 bases). The CDR3 totals 15 residues. V lost 3 bases to trimming and J lost 4 bases, with 15 bases between them. CDR1 MNHNS and CDR2 SASEGT come from the germline V gene. DNA of the CDR3: TGTGCCAGCAGTGAGAGCTTGGGAGCGGTAGAGACCCAGTACTTC. Residues: CASSESLGAVETQYF.

The chain links TRBV5-1 to TRBJ2-5; 12 positions agree with TRBD2. Matching the DNA end better, TRBJ2-7 makes the J call doubtful. Germline CDR1 and CDR2: SGHRS and YFSETQ. The CDR3 is made up of 15 amino acids. CDR3: CASSPGLAGIVEQYF. Here the CDR3 DNA reads TGCGCCAGCAGCCCTGGACTAGCGGGGATAGTCGAGCAGTACTTC.

The chain combines TRBV7-2 with TRBJ2-3, with 7 bases that match TRBD1. Looked up from germline, CDR1 is SGHTA and CDR2 is FQGNSA. The CDR3 has 15 amino acids. Trimming at V came to 5 bases and at J to 3 bases, leaving 8 bases not matched to a gene. Here the CDR3 DNA reads TGTGCCAGCAGCCGATTAGGGGGCCGGACAGATACGCAGTATTTT. Protein product: CASSRLGGRTDTQYF.

The chain combines TRBV7-9 with TRBJ2-3; TRBD2 matches at 8 bases. The CDR3 sequence is 15 residues long. In germline, CDR1 is SEHNR, CDR2 FQNEAQ (reference sequence). V trimming: 6 bases; J trimming: 2 bases; junction bases outside the gene matches: 7. Here the CDR3 DNA reads TGTGCCAGCAGGCAAATAGCGGGAACCACAGATACGCAGTATTTT. This encodes CASRQIAGTTDTQYF. Full variable domain (remainder filled in from reference TRBV7-9 and TRBJ2-3): DTGVSQNPRHKITKRGQNVTFRCDPISEHNRLYWYRQTLGQGPEFLTYFQNEAQLEKSRLLSDRFSAERPKGSFSTLEIQRTEQGDSAMYLCASRQIAGTTDTQYFGPGTRLTVL.

V usage is TRBV6-2 or TRBV6-3 and J usage is TRBJ2-5; D gene ambiguous. The V end lost 8 bases, the J end lost 2 bases, and 18 bases lay between the germline ends. This CDR3 has 15 amino acids. Germline V gene lookup returns CDR1 MNHEY and CDR2 SVGEGT. The CDR3 sequence: CASLVDTSSQETQYF. The CDR3 DNA sequence: TGTGCCAGCCTGGTCGATACAAGTTCACAAGAGACCCAGTACTTC.

Only one count was recorded for this clonotype. This chain links TRBV7-3 with TRBJ1-1; D possibly corresponds to TRBD1 (6 bases). Germline CDR1 is SGHTA and CDR2 is FQGTGA. With 1 base removed from V and 1 base from J, the gap between germline ends came to 10 bases. CDR3 length: 15 amino acids. Here the CDR3 DNA reads TGTGCCAGCAGCTTAAGGGGGGCTGGGAACACTGAAGCTTTCTTT. Protein product: CASSLRGAGNTEAFF.

The rearrangement uses TRBV20-1 and TRBJ2-5; 7 positions match TRBD2. The CDR3 length is 14 residues. Trimming cost V 3 bases and J 4 bases; bases outside gene matches: 8. The germline V gene encodes CDR1 DFQATT and CDR2 SNEGSKA (reference sequence). The CDR3 loop reads CSASRAGRGETQYF. CDR3 bases: TGCAGTGCTAGCCGAGCGGGGCGGGGAGAGACCCAGTACTTC.

The chain joins TRBV6-5 to TRBJ2-7, with 11 bases lining up with TRBD1. The CDR3 runs 14 residues. In germline, CDR1 is MNHEY, CDR2 SVGAGI. V was clipped by 6 bases and J by 3 bases; unmatched bases: 4. This CDR3 is CASRRTGGIYEQYF. The DNA of the CDR3 is TGTGCCAGCAGACGGACAGGGGGCATCTACGAGCAGTACTTC.

This chain connects TRBV20-1 to TRBJ2-7; 7 bases align to TRBD2. CDR3 length: 15 amino acids. Looked up from germline, CDR1 is DFQATT and CDR2 is SNEGSKA (reference sequence). V shed 5 bases and J 5 bases; nucleotides not matched to a gene: 15. The CDR3 region is CSAGIGGGPHDEQYF. The DNA for the CDR3 is TGCAGTGCTGGAATTGGGGGAGGGCCTCATGACGAGCAGTACTTC.